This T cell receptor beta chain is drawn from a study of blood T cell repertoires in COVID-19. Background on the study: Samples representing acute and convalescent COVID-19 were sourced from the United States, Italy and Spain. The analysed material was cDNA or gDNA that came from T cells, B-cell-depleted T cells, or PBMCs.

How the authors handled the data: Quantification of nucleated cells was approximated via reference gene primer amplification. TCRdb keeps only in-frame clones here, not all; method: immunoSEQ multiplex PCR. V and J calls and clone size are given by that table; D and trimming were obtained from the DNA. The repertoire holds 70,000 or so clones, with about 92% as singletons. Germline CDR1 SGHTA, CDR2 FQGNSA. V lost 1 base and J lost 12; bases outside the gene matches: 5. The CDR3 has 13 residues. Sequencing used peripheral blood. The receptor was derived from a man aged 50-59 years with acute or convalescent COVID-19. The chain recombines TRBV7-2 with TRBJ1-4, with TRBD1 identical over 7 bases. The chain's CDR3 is CASSLEGGTELFF. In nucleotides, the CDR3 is TGTGCCAGCAGCTTAGAGGGTGGGACAGAACTGTTTTTT.